The clone carrying this T cell receptor beta chain was seen ten or more times. The antigen is not known. The sample belongs to a study of regulatory T cells in long-lasting Graves disease. Points from the study as a whole: Favored gene segments in persistent disease were TRBV28, TRBJ1-2 and TRBJ2-5.

Time point reported: newly diagnosed GD, antithyroid drugs for less than 3 months. TCR sequences were obtained from RNA taken from PBMCs. For TCR beta, libraries came from iRepertoire HTBI primers and Arm-PCR of CDR3 regions. In TCRdb, the multiplex PCR reads were re-called with MiXCR into one record per CDR3 protein. The sample has about 450,000 distinct CDR3 sequences, 13% to 15% seen once. The CDR3 has 13 residues. Germline V CDR1 and CDR2: GTSNPN, SVGIG (reference sequence). The V end was cut by 0 bases, the J end by 3 bases, with 8 bases between. These data were also reused for a study on T cells in Graves' hyperthyroidism and ophthalmopathy.

Here the sequenced sample was peripheral blood mononuclear cells (PBMCs), taken at new diagnosis, from a patient treated with antithyroid drugs. The sequence was obtained from a woman between 50 and 59 years old with Graves disease. The rearrangement links TRBV30 to TRBJ1-1; no reliable D call. The CDR3 is CAWSVYRDTEAFF. The DNA of the CDR3 is TGTGCCTGGAGTGTATACCGCGACACTGAAGCTTTCTTT. Variable domain in full (rest from reference TRBV30 and TRBJ1-1): SQTIHQWPATLVQPVGSPLSLECTVEGTSNPNLYWYRQAAGRGLQLLFYSVGIGQISSEVPQNLSASRPQDRQFILSSKKLLLSDSGFYLCAWSVYRDTEAFFGQGTRLTVV.